These 3 T cell receptor beta chains originate from one sample sequenced in a study of T cells in Graves' hyperthyroidism and ophthalmopathy. TCR beta CDR3 regions were amplified from RNA transcripts. RT-PCR in the first round (using the HTBI primer set) targeted the TCR CDR3. TCRdb processed the multiplex PCR reads anew with MiXCR; each CDR3 protein has one entry. The sample comprises around 620,000 distinct CDR3 sequences, 14% of which are singletons, and less than 9% rests with the top ten. The sequenced material came from blood. All receptors come from a woman aged 18-30 years with Graves' ophthalmopathy.

This clonotype has at least ten counts. The CDR3 DNA reads as TGTGCCTGGAGCGCGGATTCCTACGAGCAGTACTTC. It translates to CAWSADSYEQYF. This chain uses TRBV30 with TRBJ2-7, with no clear D. CDR1 is GTSNPN and CDR2 is SVGIG in the germline V gene (reference sequence). CDR3 length equals 12 residues. Trimming shortened V by 3 bases and J by 1 base, and 7 bases separated the two germline ends.

This clonotype was seen a handful of times. V and J are TRBV5-1 and TRBJ1-1; TRBD1 matches 7 bases. CDR3 length equals 14 residues. Germline CDR1 is SGHRS and CDR2 is YFSETQ. Germline trimming cut 3 bases from V and 4 bases from J; bases unmatched to any gene: 6. This chain's CDR3 is CASSWSQGGTEAFF. In DNA form, the CDR3 reads TGCGCCAGCAGCTGGAGCCAGGGGGGCACTGAAGCTTTCTTT.

This sequence joins TRBV6-2 or TRBV6-3 and TRBJ2-1; 10 bases match TRBD1. V shed 5 bases and J 5 bases; nucleotides not matched to a gene: 6. The CDR3 covers 15 residues. Per the germline V gene, CDR1 is MNHEY and CDR2 is SVGEGT. The CDR3: CASSRTGGGDNEQFF. Written as DNA, the CDR3 is TGTGCCAGCAGTAGGACAGGGGGAGGGGACAATGAGCAGTTCTTC.